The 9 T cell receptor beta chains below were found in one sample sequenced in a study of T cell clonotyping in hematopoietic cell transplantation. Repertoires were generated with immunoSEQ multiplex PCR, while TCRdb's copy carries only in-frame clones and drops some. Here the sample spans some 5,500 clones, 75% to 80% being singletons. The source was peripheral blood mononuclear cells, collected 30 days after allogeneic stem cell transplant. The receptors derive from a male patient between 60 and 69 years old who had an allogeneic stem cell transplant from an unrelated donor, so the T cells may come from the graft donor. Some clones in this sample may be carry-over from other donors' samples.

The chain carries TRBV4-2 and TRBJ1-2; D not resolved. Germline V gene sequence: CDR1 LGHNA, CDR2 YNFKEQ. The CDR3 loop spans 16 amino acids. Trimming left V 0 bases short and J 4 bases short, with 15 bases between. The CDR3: CASSQDTSTVPYGYTF. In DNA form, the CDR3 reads TGTGCCAGCAGCCAAGATACTAGCACAGTACCCTATGGCTACACCTTC.

The CDR3 reads CASSLGVVRDTNYGYTF. For the CDR3, the DNA is TGTGCCAGCAGCTTGGGGGTTGTCAGGGACACCAACTATGGCTACACCTTC. The chain carries TRBV5-6 and TRBJ1-2, with a weak D call TRBD1 (6 bases). CDR1 is SGHDT, CDR2 YYEEEE, per germline. CDR3 size: 17 residues. Trimming removed 0 bases from V and 2 bases from J, with 17 bases in between.

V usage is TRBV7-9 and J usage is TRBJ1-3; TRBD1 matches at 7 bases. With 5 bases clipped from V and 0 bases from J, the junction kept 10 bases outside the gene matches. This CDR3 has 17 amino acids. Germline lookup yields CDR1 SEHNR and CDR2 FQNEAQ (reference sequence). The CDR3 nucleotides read TGTGCCAGCAGCCAAGACAGGGCCGAACCCTCTGGAAACACCATATATTTT. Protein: CASSQDRAEPSGNTIYF.

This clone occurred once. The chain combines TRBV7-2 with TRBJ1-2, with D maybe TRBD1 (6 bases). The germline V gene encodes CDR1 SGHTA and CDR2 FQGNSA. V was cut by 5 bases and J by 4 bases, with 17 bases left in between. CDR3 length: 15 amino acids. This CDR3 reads CASSQLFLDSYGYTF. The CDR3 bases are TGTGCCAGCAGCCAACTATTCTTGGACAGCTATGGCTACACCTTC.

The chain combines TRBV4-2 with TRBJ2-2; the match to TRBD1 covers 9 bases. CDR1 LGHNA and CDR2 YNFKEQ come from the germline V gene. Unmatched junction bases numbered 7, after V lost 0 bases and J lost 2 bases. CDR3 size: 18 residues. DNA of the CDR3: TGTGCCAGCAGCCAAGATCCACCGGGACAGGGTAACACCGGGGAGCTGTTTTTT. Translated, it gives CASSQDPPGQGNTGELFF.

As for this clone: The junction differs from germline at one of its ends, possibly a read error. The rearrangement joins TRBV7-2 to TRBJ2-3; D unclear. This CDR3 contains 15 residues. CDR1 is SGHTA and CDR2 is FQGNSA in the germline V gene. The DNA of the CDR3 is TGTGCCAGCAGGTTAGCTCCCGGTGGCACAGATACGCAGTATTTT. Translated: CASRLAPGGTDTQYF.

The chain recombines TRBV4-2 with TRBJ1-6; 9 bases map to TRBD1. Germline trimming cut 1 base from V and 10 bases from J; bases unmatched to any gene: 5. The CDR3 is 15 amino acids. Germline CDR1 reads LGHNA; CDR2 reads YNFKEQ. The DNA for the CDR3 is TGTGCCAGCAGCCAAGTGGGGACAGGGCCATCACCCCTCCACTTT. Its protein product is CASSQVGTGPSPLHF.

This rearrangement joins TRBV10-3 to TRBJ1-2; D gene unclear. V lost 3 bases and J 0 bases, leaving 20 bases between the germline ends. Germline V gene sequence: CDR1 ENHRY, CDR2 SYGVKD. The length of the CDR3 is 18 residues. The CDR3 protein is CAISDSLPVQLANYGYTF. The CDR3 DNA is TGTGCCATCAGTGACTCATTGCCGGTCCAGTTGGCTAACTATGGCTACACCTTC.

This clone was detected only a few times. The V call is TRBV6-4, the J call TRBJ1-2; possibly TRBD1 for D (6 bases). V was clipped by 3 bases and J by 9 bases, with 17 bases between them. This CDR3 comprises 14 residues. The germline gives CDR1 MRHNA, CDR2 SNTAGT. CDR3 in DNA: TGTGCCAGCAGTGAACGGGGGCGCGACAACAGCTACACCTTC. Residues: CASSERGRDNSYTF.